This TCR beta chain was identified during a study of CD8+ T cells in alopecia areata. Whole-study results and caveats: There were many expanded lesional clones persisting in scalp and blood during tofacitinib. In lesional scalp, particularly from alopecia totalis/universalis, clonality was higher than in normal scalp.

The authors extracted RNA and reverse transcribed it into cDNA as the sequencing template. TCRdb's copy holds only in-frame clones and misses some; the assay was immunoSEQ multiplex PCR. The data hold some 100,000 clones, with 58% observed a single time. The treatment denotes: oral pan-JAK inhibitor, 5-10 mg twice daily. Researchers took lesional scalp punch biopsies and peripheral blood from people who were alopecia areata patients. PBMC-derived CD4+ and CD8+ T cells were sorted. This clone was counted only a few times. Its antigen remains unidentified. This receptor was taken from a human donor with alopecia areata. The specimen comprised CD8+ T cells sorted from blood, sampled at week 4, from a patient treated with tofacitinib.

This chain's CDR3 is CASISEVYGYTF. The CDR3, as DNA: TGTGCCAGCATTTCGGAGGTCTATGGCTACACCTTC. V and J are TRBV7-9 and TRBJ1-2; D gene uncertain. CDR1 SEHNR and CDR2 FQNEAQ come from the germline V gene (reference sequence). The CDR3 length is 12 residues. The V and J ends lost 7 bases and 4 bases respectively, with 10 bases between them.